Below, 6 T cell receptor beta chains from the same sample are listed, as sequenced in a study of T-cell reconstitution after alpha-beta-depleted transplantation in children. Unique molecular identifiers were used to barcode this TCRbeta library. TCRdb processed the PCR reads anew with MiXCR; each CDR3 protein has one entry. This sample has fewer than 1 million distinct CDR3 sequences, with around 15% found just once. The starting material was PBMCs, mostly from graft donor cells, obtained 360 days after TCRalphabeta/CD19-depleted stem cell transplant. These receptors all stem from a male patient younger than 18 who had a stem cell transplant for acute lymphoblastic leukemia, so the T cells may come from the graft donor.

This chain connects TRBV5-1 to TRBJ2-7, with TRBD2 matching 10 bases. Germline V gene lookup returns CDR1 SGHRS and CDR2 YFSETQ. The CDR3 loop spans 16 amino acids. Germline trimming cut 2 bases from V and 7 bases from J; bases unmatched to any gene: 12. In nucleotides, the CDR3 is TGCGCCAGCAGCTTCGGACTAGCGGCCATAGAGGGGGAGCAGTACTTC. Its protein product is CASSFGLAAIEGEQYF. The full variable domain, with the rest looked up from reference TRBV5-1 and TRBJ2-7, is KAGVTQTPRYLIKTRGQQVTLSCSPISGHRSVSWYQQTPGQGLQFLFEYFSETQRNKGNFPGRFSGRQFSNSRSEMNVSTLELGDSALYLCASSFGLAAIEGEQYFGPGTRLTVT.

CDR3 region: CASHTGGPNYGYTF. The CDR3 DNA sequence: TGTGCCTCACATACCGGCGGGCCCAACTATGGCTACACCTTC. The chain combines TRBV30 with TRBJ1-2; D gene ambiguous. Trimming left V 7 bases short and J 2 bases short, with 17 bases between. CDR1 and CDR2 (germline): GTSNPN, SVGIG (reference sequence). The CDR3 runs to 14 residues.

This clonotype was seen more than once but under ten times. This chain joins TRBV12-3 or TRBV12-4 and TRBJ2-7; TRBD2 might be the D (6 bases). The V end was cut by 7 bases, the J end by 3 bases, with 13 bases between. The length of the CDR3 is 13 residues. CDR3: CASKPAGLYEQYF. The DNA of the CDR3 is TGTGCCAGCAAACCAGCGGGCCTCTACGAGCAGTACTTC.

V gene TRBV24-1 combines with J gene TRBJ2-1; D may correspond to TRBD1 or TRBD2 (5 bases each). CDR1 KGHDR and CDR2 SFDVKD come from the germline V gene. Trimming cost V 4 bases and J 8 bases, with 14 bases left between them. This CDR3 comprises 14 residues. The chain's CDR3 is CATSESGPRDEQFF. The CDR3 region has the DNA TGTGCCACCAGTGAATCGGGACCCCGAGATGAGCAGTTCTTC.

V is TRBV4-1 and J is TRBJ2-7; D remains ambiguous. Trimming shortened V by 3 bases and J by 1 base, and 4 bases separated the two germline ends. This CDR3 has 12 residues. Germline loops: CDR1 MGHRA, CDR2 YSYEKL. CDR3 loop: CASSHRSYEQYF. The CDR3 DNA sequence: TGCGCCAGCAGCCACCGATCCTACGAGCAGTACTTC.

This chain uses TRBV2 with TRBJ2-7, with 7 bases lining up with TRBD2. The CDR3 contains 13 residues. The junction had 8 bases not matched to a gene; V was cut back by 6 bases and J by 6 bases. The germline V gene encodes CDR1 SNHLY and CDR2 FYNNEI. The DNA for the CDR3 is TGTGCCAGCAGCTCGAGGAGGGAGGGCGAGCAGTACTTC. Its translation: CASSSRREGEQYF. The variable domain in full, completed from reference TRBV2 and TRBJ2-7, reads EPEVTQTPSHQVTQMGQEVILRCVPISNHLYFYWYRQILGQKVEFLVSFYNNEISEKSEIFDDQFSVERPDGSNFTLKIRSTKLEDSAMYFCASSSRREGEQYFGPGTRLTVT.